The T cell receptor (beta chain) under discussion was sequenced for a study of T-cell memory formation after mild COVID-19 (dated by TCRdb to about 2021). Regarding the study in general: Most TCR sequence clusters were specific to one of the two donors. Two young, previously healthy adult volunteers made up the cohort, one male and one female. Longitudinal TCRalpha and TCRbeta repertoire sequencing tracked T-cell clones expanding and contracting after mild COVID-19 in two donors. The research as a whole found: SARS-CoV-2 specificity of the second-wave clones peaking on day 37 was not confirmed. Contracting CD4+ clones appeared mostly in the CM and EM memory subsets, whereas CD8+ clones were enriched in EMRA. The study covered only a couple of mild cases, and larger cohorts including severe cases with pre-infection samples were considered necessary. Clones that contracted from day 15 to 85 showed balanced CD4/CD8 phenotypes, whereas a second wave of clones that expanded from day 15 to 37 leaned towards CD4+. Some responding clones were found in pre-infection memory, which suggests that pre-existing cross-reactive memory T cells took part in the SARS-CoV-2 response.

TCRdb shows the sequencer as Illumina NovaSeq 6000. cDNA libraries for TCRalpha and TCRbeta were prepared by 5'RACE using constant-segment primers, with sample barcodes and unique molecular identifiers added. RNA was extracted from every sample with Trizol reagent. Libraries were amplified in two PCR steps, with a second sample barcode and Illumina TruSeq adapters added in the second step. Libraries were sequenced on an Illumina NovaSeq with 2 x 150 bp paired-end reads. In the source study's methods: Demultiplexing of reads and collapsing into UMI-guided consensus sequences were performed with migec v1.2.7. With mixcr v2.1.11, UMI consensuses were aligned to TRA and TRB V and J templates and assembled into clonotypes. A clonotype was counted as expanded or contracted only when both edgeR and NoisET called the clonotype significant, with the noise models trained on biological replicates. For edgeR calls, the cutoffs were a false discovery rate-adjusted p below 0.01 and a log2 fold-change threshold of 1. As an exploratory analysis of dynamics, PCA with hierarchical clustering was applied to max-normalized trajectories of the 1000 most abundant clonotypes. Each responding clone was given a CD4 or CD8 phenotype based on the CD4+ and CD8+ repertoires, which had been sequenced separately. The public reads were reprocessed in TCRdb via fastp at Q25 and MiXCR, keeping in-frame beta chains. Rows are unified per CDR3 protein, each entry keeping the most common DNA and genes. V and J calls and clone size were set by TCRdb, not the authors. The sample table shows 170,000 or so distinct CDR3 sequences, and roughly a fifth are seen once. Under 25% of the sample comes from the top ten.

The germline V gene (reference sequence) supplies CDR1 SEHNR and CDR2 FQNEAQ. The junction carries 20 bases between V and J, which are trimmed by 6 bases and 0 bases respectively. The CDR3 covers 17 residues, taking in both the cysteine and the phenylalanine. The only DNA kept is the CDR3, 51 bases in frame from the first base. As concerns this clonotype: Its antigen is unknown. Base qualities are not recorded, but no much larger clone differs from it by a single base.

PBMCs were isolated by Ficoll-Paque density gradient centrifugation. The TCR was taken from an adult woman who had mild COVID-19 (a few samples of this study predate the infection). The sample titles of this study are shuffled in the database, so cell type and time point are left out; the donor was told from shared clones. Recombination linked TRBV7-9 to TRBJ1-1, with the D gene not clear enough to name. The sequenced sample was PBMCs or a T cell subset sorted from them (not recorded which). The CDR3 protein is CASSPPSQLDMNTEAFF. The sequence in DNA is TGTGCCAGCAGTCCTCCCAGCCAGCTTGATATGAACACTGAAGCTTTCTTT.